This T cell receptor (beta chain) is drawn from a study of T cell repertoires in cytomegalovirus infection. Study-level information: An indication of both CMV infection and matching HLA type came from public TCR beta signatures.

Each CDR3 protein gets one entry after TCRdb re-called the reads with MiXCR. The sample lists 150,000 to 200,000 distinct CDR3 sequences, 25% to 30% seen once, with 30% to 35% in the top ten. V was pared by 1 base and J by 1 base, with 7 bases between. CDR1 is SEHNR and CDR2 is FQNEAQ in the germline V gene (reference sequence). This CDR3 region has 14 residues. Overall study findings and caveats: Cumulative frequency (of public TCR beta family members) identified carriers of CMV plus the relevant HLA. Ex vivo, HLA-C-restricted CMV-specific TCR beta clonotypes prevailed over the rest of the response.

This clonotype was detected a few times. The antigen remains undetermined. V gene TRBV7-9 combines with J gene TRBJ1-1; unclear D gene. The sequence derives from a human donor in good health (CMV status not recorded). Some clones in this sample may be carry-over from other donors' samples. The sequenced sample was PBMCs. The DNA for the CDR3 is TGTGCCAGCAGCTTAGTGGATGCGAACACTGAAGCTTTCTTT. Its protein product is CASSLVDANTEAFF.